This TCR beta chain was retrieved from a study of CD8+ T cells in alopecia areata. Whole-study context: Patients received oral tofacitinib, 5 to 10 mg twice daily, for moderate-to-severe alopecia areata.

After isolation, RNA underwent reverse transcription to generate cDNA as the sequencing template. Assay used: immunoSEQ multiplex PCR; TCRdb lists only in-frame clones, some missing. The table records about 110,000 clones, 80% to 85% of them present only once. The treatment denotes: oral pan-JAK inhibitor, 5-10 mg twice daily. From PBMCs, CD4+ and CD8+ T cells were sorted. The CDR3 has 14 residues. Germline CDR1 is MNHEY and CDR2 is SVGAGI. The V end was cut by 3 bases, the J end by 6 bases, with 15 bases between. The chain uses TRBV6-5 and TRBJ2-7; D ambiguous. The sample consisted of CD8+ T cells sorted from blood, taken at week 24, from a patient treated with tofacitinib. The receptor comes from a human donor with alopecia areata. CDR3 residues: CASSYKAESGEQYF. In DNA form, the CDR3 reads TGTGCCAGCAGTTATAAGGCCGAATCAGGCGAGCAGTACTTC.